This TCR beta chain is from a study of blood T cell repertoires in COVID-19. Study summary: Sites across the United States, Italy and Spain contributed samples from acute and convalescent COVID-19. In each case, the material was cDNA or gDNA derived from T cells, B-cell-depleted T cells, or PBMCs.

Per the original data handling: Cell counts per sample came from amplifying reference gene primers. Assay used: immunoSEQ multiplex PCR; TCRdb lists only in-frame clones, some missing. V and J calls and clone size follow that table, whereas D and trimming were derived from the DNA. The sample carries 150,000 or so clones, about 80% recorded once. Germline V gives CDR1 SGHVS, CDR2 FNYEAQ. V lost 5 bases and J lost 4, with 17 bases in between. The CDR3 runs 15 residues. This clone showed up just once. The chain combines TRBV7-6 with TRBJ1-2; possibly TRBD1 for D (6 bases). This clonotype was obtained from a woman older than 75 with acute or convalescent COVID-19. What was sequenced was peripheral blood. CDR3 sequence reads: CASSHIRGRPYGYTF. DNA of the CDR3: TGTGCCAGCAGCCACATCAGGGGTCGACCCTATGGCTACACCTTC.